One sample yielded the 10 T cell receptor beta chains listed below, sequenced in a study of Tregs in tolerant kidney transplant recipients. Sequencing used immunoSEQ multiplex PCR; TCRdb keeps in-frame clones, though not all of them. The table includes just under 45,000 clones, roughly 95% detected once. Which antigens these TCRs recognize remains unknown. Specimen: Tregs from blood cultured with allogeneic cells. The receptors were sampled from a human donor in good health.

This CDR3 is CASSPWGGNTGELFF. The CDR3, as DNA: TGTGCCAGCAGCCCTTGGGGAGGCAACACCGGGGAGCTGTTTTTT. The chain recombines TRBV7-6 with TRBJ2-2, with a tentative D call TRBD2 (6 bases). Germline V gene sequence: CDR1 SGHVS, CDR2 FNYEAQ. Trimming stripped 5 bases from V and 2 bases from J, with 12 bases between. The CDR3 extends over 15 amino acids.

This sequence joins TRBV5-1 and TRBJ2-7; D is perhaps TRBD2 (6 bases). CDR3 length: 14 amino acids. The V gene lost 3 bases and the J gene lost 2 bases, with 12 bases spanning the gap. In germline, CDR1 is SGHRS, CDR2 YFSETQ. CDR3 DNA: TGCGCCAGCAGCTCGGGGGTGGGCCCCTACGAGCAGTACTTC. Translation: CASSSGVGPYEQYF.

J is TRBJ2-1 and V is TRBV18, with D possibly being TRBD1 or TRBD2 (7 bases each). Trimming removed 3 bases from V and 7 bases from J, with 19 bases in between. This CDR3 region has 16 residues. Looked up from germline, CDR1 is KGHSH and CDR2 is LQKENI. The CDR3 sequence is CASSPRQGGSWNEQFF. DNA for the CDR3: TGTGCCAGCTCACCGAGACAGGGAGGGAGTTGGAATGAGCAGTTCTTC.

This clone was detected once. The chain uses TRBV14 and TRBJ1-1; maybe TRBD1 (5 bases). The germline CDR1 and CDR2 sequences are SGHDN and FVKESK. The CDR3 is made up of 15 amino acids. The germline V and J ends were trimmed by 4 bases and 2 bases, with 14 bases remaining between them. The CDR3 DNA reads TGTGCCAGCAGCCTCTCCAGGGCCGGAAACACTGAAGCTTTCTTT. It translates to CASSLSRAGNTEAFF.

This clone was observed a handful of times. The chain uses TRBV15 and TRBJ2-7; 7 bases align to TRBD2. This CDR3 region has 14 residues. V lost 1 base and J lost 3; bases outside the gene matches: 3. Germline CDR1 and CDR2: LNHNV and YYDKDF (reference sequence). CDR3 loop: CATSRGPGGYEQYF. The CDR3 coding sequence is TGTGCCACCAGCAGAGGGCCGGGGGGCTACGAGCAGTACTTC. Full variable domain (missing parts from reference TRBV15 and TRBJ2-7): DAMVIQNPRYQVTQFGKPVTLSCSQTLNHNVMYWYQQKSSQAPKLLFHYYDKDFNNEADTPDNFQSRRPNTSFCFLDIRSPGLGDTAMYLCATSRGPGGYEQYFGPGTRLTVT.

This clone was counted once. The chain recombines TRBV7-9 with TRBJ2-7; D is unclear. Germline V gene lookup returns CDR1 SEHNR and CDR2 FQNEAQ (reference sequence). Trimming took off 5 bases at V and 0 bases at J, with 14 bases between the two ends. The length of the CDR3 is 15 residues. The CDR3 bases are TGTGCCAGCAGCCCAGAGTGGACGGGCTCCTACGAGCAGTACTTC. Translated: CASSPEWTGSYEQYF.

The chain is built from TRBV6-5 and TRBJ2-6; the match to TRBD1 covers 7 bases. After removal of 6 bases from V and 3 bases from J, the junction contained 5 bases not matched to a gene. The CDR3 loop spans 15 amino acids. Germline assignment: CDR1 MNHEY and CDR2 SVGAGI. The CDR3 here is CASRETGNGANVLTF. The CDR3 DNA is TGTGCCAGCAGGGAGACAGGGAATGGGGCCAACGTCCTGACTTTC.

V and J are TRBV12-5 and TRBJ2-1, with a weak D call TRBD2 (5 bases). V was clipped by 6 bases and J by 5 bases, with 20 bases between them. Germline V gene sequence: CDR1 LGHNT, CDR2 FRNRAP. The CDR3 is made up of 16 amino acids. CDR3 coding DNA: TGTGCTAGTGGCCGCGACGGGATAACTTTGGACAATGAGCAGTTCTTC. Protein: CASGRDGITLDNEQFF.

This clone has more than one count but fewer than ten. V is TRBV9 and J is TRBJ1-6, with D possibly TRBD1 on 6 matching bases. The CDR3 is 14 amino acids. Germline V gives CDR1 SGDLS, CDR2 YYNGEE. V dropped 2 bases and J dropped 8 bases, with 11 bases sitting between them. The CDR3 DNA follows: TGTGCCAGCAGCGTGAAGGGGGTTGATTCACCCCTCCACTTT. Amino acids: CASSVKGVDSPLHF.

The chain uses TRBV12-5 and TRBJ2-7, with TRBD2 as a possible D gene (6 bases). The length of the CDR3 is 18 residues. Germline V gene lookup returns CDR1 LGHNT and CDR2 FRNRAP. Deletions cut 0 bases from V and 0 bases from J, with 18 bases between. The DNA of the CDR3 is TGTGCTAGTGGTTTGGTAGTCTCGGGGGTTTACAGCTCCTACGAGCAGTACTTC. Translation gives CASGLVVSGVYSSYEQYF.